The 6 T cell receptor beta chains in this list originate from one sample, sequenced in a study of prognosis after radiotherapy for stage I lung cancer. The study amplified the TCR beta CDR3 region from genomic DNA. This amplification was carried out by two rounds of multiplex PCR. The first round of PCR was done with primers that matched each TRBV and TRBJ gene. TCRdb itself ran the multiplex PCR reads through MiXCR, one entry per CDR3 protein. The sample yields about 59,000 distinct CDR3 sequences, roughly 29% seen once. The sample consisted of PBMCs, taken before or after stereotactic body radiation therapy (not recorded which). These receptors all stem from a donor aged 50 or older with non-small cell lung cancer.

As to this clonotype: One base away lies a much larger clone, so this may be a sequencing read error. The rearrangement uses TRBV19 and TRBJ2-1; tentatively, D is TRBD2 (7 bases). Trimming stripped 5 bases from V and 6 bases from J, with 17 bases between. Germline CDR1 LNHDA, CDR2 SQIVND (reference sequence). The CDR3 covers 15 residues. The CDR3 reads CASSRGGGPFNEQFF. For the CDR3, the DNA is TGTGCCAGTAGTCGGGGCGGGGGCCCCTTCAATGAGCAGTTCTTC.

This chain connects TRBV6-5 to TRBJ2-1, with TRBD1 matching over 11 bases. The ends lost 0 bases at V and 6 bases at J; junction bases unmatched: 7. Per the germline V gene, CDR1 is MNHEY and CDR2 is SVGAGI. CDR3 size: 17 residues. The DNA for the CDR3 is TGTGCCAGCAGTTACTCGCAGCCAGGGACAGGGGGCAATGAGCAGTTCTTC. Encoded protein: CASSYSQPGTGGNEQFF.

This clonotype was seen repeatedly, ten times or more. The chain recombines TRBV19 with TRBJ1-5; D may be TRBD1 (6 bases). Germline values: CDR1 LNHDA, CDR2 SQIVND (reference sequence). V was trimmed by 8 bases and J by 1 base, leaving 18 bases between them. The CDR3 is made up of 16 amino acids. The CDR3 reads CASCVTGYASNQPQHF. Written as DNA, the CDR3 is TGTGCCAGTTGTGTTACAGGGTATGCAAGCAATCAGCCCCAGCATTTT.

A note on this clonotype: With a much larger clone just one base away, this may be a read error. The V and J genes are TRBV29-1 and TRBJ2-1; D may be TRBD1 (5 bases). Germline V gene data show CDR1 as SQVTM and CDR2 as ANQGSEA. This CDR3 is built from 12 residues. Trimming took 8 bases from V and 1 from J, leaving 9 bases between them. The CDR3 is CSIRQSYNEQFF. CDR3 nucleotides: TGCAGCATTAGACAGTCCTACAATGAGCAGTTCTTC.

This clonotype was counted at least ten times. The chain carries TRBV30 and TRBJ1-2; perhaps TRBD1 as D (5 bases). CDR1 and CDR2 from the germline V gene are GTSNPN and SVGIG (reference sequence). CDR3 length equals 14 residues. The V and J ends lost 2 bases and 8 bases respectively, with 18 bases between them. The CDR3 region has the DNA TGTGCCTGGAGTTTTTCTCGGACCCACAGGGGCTACACCTTC. It is translated as CAWSFSRTHRGYTF.

This clonotype was detected many times. V usage is TRBV7-9 and J usage is TRBJ1-1, with 12 bases aligning to TRBD1. Germline trimming cut 5 bases from V and 11 bases from J; bases unmatched to any gene: 9. CDR3 size: 14 residues. CDR1 is SEHNR and CDR2 is FQNEAQ in the germline V gene (reference sequence). CDR3 DNA: TGTGCCAGCAGCGCCCCGGGACAGGGGGCTTCGGCTTTCTTT. This encodes CASSAPGQGASAFF.